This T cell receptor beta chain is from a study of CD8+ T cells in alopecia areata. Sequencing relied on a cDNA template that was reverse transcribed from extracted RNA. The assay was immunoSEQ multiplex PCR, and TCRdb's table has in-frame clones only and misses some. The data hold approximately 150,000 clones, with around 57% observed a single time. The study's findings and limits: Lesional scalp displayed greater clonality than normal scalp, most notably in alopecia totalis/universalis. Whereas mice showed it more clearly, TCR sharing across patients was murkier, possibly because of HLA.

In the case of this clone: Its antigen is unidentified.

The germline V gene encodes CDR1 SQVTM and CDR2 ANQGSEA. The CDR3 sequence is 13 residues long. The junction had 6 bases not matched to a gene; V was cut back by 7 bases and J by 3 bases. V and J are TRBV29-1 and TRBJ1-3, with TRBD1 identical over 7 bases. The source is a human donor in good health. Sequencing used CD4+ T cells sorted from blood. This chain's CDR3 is CSANRDSGNTIYF. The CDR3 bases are TGCAGCGCTAACCGGGACAGTGGAAACACCATATATTTT.